Shown below are 16 T cell receptor beta chains from a single sample sequenced in a study of T cells after yellow fever vaccination (dated by TCRdb to between 2019 and 2020). Library preparation employed 5' RACE. Reads for this sample came from an Illumina HiSeq 2500. TCRdb took the public reads, trimmed them with fastp at Q25, ran MiXCR for clone calling and kept in-frame beta chains. Here each entry gathers all rows of one CDR3 protein and keeps the most common genes and DNA. The sample table records about 60,000 distinct CDR3 sequences; more than 5.5% of these occur just once. Around 44% of the sample goes to the ten largest clones. Explained via the paper, the treatment or condition label denotes: live attenuated yellow fever vaccine strain. The sample here was CD8+ T cells sorted from PBMCs, taken on the day of the first yellow fever vaccination. The receptors were sampled from a man between 18 and 35 years old who received the YFV17D yellow fever vaccine.

The V call is TRBV2, the J call TRBJ1-2; no definite D call. Germline V gene data show CDR1 as SNHLY and CDR2 as FYNNEI. Trimming removed 10 bases from V and 0 bases from J, with 18 bases in between. The CDR3 has 15 amino acids. CDR3 DNA sequence: TGTGCCACCCCCACCGGAGGCAGAGCTAACTATGGCTACACCTTC. It is translated as CATPTGGRANYGYTF.

The table lists this clonotype with a few counts. The chain joins TRBV20-1 to TRBJ1-1; no clear D gene. Germline CDR1 and CDR2: DFQATT and SNEGSKA (reference sequence). This CDR3 is 11 amino acids long. The DNA of the CDR3 is TGCAGCGGCGAAATGAACACTGAAGCTTTCTTT. Amino acid sequence: CSGEMNTEAFF.

The chain uses TRBV7-6 and TRBJ2-2; 13 positions match TRBD2. The CDR3 consists of 19 residues. The germline CDR1 and CDR2 sequences are SGHVS and FNYEAQ. V was pared by 0 bases and J by 0 bases, with 4 bases of the junction left unmatched. CDR3 nucleotide sequence: TGTGCCAGCAGCTTAGCGCAGGGACTAGCGGGGTCGAACACCGGGGAGCTGTTTTTT. It specifies CASSLAQGLAGSNTGELFF.

This clonotype has only a few counts. The rearrangement links TRBV27 to TRBJ2-1; perhaps TRBD2 as D (6 bases). Trimming cost V 5 bases and J 2 bases, with 10 bases left between them. The CDR3 loop spans 14 amino acids. CDR1 is MNHEY, CDR2 SMNVEV, per germline (reference sequence). CDR3 nucleotide sequence: TGTGCCAGCAGTCTCGGGAGCGCCTACAATGAGCAGTTCTTC. The encoded protein is CASSLGSAYNEQFF.

This clonotype has a count of ten or more. The chain uses TRBV3-1 and TRBJ2-1; D possibly corresponds to TRBD1 (6 bases). Germline V lookup: CDR1 LGHDT, CDR2 YNNKEL (reference sequence). This CDR3 is built from 15 residues. V was trimmed by 3 bases and J by 4 bases, leaving 13 bases between them. The CDR3 loop is CASSHTGQIYNEQFF. CDR3 DNA sequence: TGTGCCAGCAGCCACACCGGACAGATATACAATGAGCAGTTCTTC.

This clonotype appeared many times. This chain joins TRBV27 and TRBJ2-7; no clear D gene. The CDR3 has 12 residues. The germline V gene encodes CDR1 MNHEY and CDR2 SMNVEV (reference sequence). Trimming removed 5 bases from V and 7 bases from J, with 12 bases in between. The DNA for the CDR3 is TGTGCCAGCAGTCCCCTGGTGGGGGAGCAGTACGTC. Its translation is CASSPLVGEQYV.

V and J are TRBV18 and TRBJ2-3; D is uncertain. The ends were cut back, 0 bases at V and 4 bases at J, with 2 bases in the middle. Germline CDR1 KGHSH, CDR2 LQKENI. CDR3 length: 12 amino acids. The CDR3 protein is CASSPPSDTQYF. The CDR3 DNA reads TGTGCCAGCTCACCACCGTCAGATACGCAGTATTTT.

With respect to this clonotype: A clone one base away is much larger, so this may be a read error. This chain joins TRBV10-3 and TRBJ2-5, with 9 bases matching TRBD2. CDR3 length: 16 amino acids. The germline V gene encodes CDR1 ENHRY and CDR2 SYGVKD. J gave up 5 bases and V 3 bases, and 10 bases lay outside the gene matches. The CDR3 is CAISDSLAGINETQYF. CDR3 nucleotides: TGTGCCATCAGTGACTCACTAGCGGGCATTAACGAGACCCAGTACTTC.

This clonotype came up many times. The V and J genes are TRBV7-9 and TRBJ2-3; the match to TRBD2 covers 9 bases. With 5 bases clipped from V and 2 bases from J, the junction kept 14 bases outside the gene matches. The CDR3 extends over 18 amino acids. Germline loops: CDR1 SEHNR, CDR2 FQNEAQ (reference sequence). CDR3 DNA sequence: TGTGCCAGCAGCCCTAGTTTAGCGGGGGACGGGATCACAGATACGCAGTATTTT. Translated: CASSPSLAGDGITDTQYF.

The table lists this clonotype with a few counts. The rearrangement links TRBV7-6 to TRBJ1-1, with D possibly being TRBD1 (6 bases). Germline lookup yields CDR1 SGHVS and CDR2 FNYEAQ. Trimming removed 5 bases at V and 1 base at J, with 14 bases between. The CDR3 is made up of 15 amino acids. The CDR3 is CASSDPRTANTEAFF. The CDR3 nucleotides read TGTGCCAGCAGCGACCCCCGGACAGCGAACACTGAAGCTTTCTTT. Supplemented by reference TRBV7-6 and TRBJ1-1, the full variable domain reads GAGVSQSPRYKVTKRGQDVALRCDPISGHVSLYWYRQALGQGPEFLTYFNYEAQQDKSGLPNDRFSAERPEGSISTLTIQRTEQRDSAMYRCASSDPRTANTEAFFGQGTRLTVV.

The sample holds many counts of this clonotype. CDR3 sequence reads: CSARDPAIRDTQYF. CDR3 coding DNA: TGCAGTGCTAGAGATCCCGCCATCCGGGATACGCAGTATTTT. The V gene is TRBV20-1, the J gene TRBJ2-3; D remains unclear. This CDR3 has 14 amino acids. Per germline, CDR1 DFQATT and CDR2 SNEGSKA (reference sequence). V lost 0 bases to trimming and J lost 6 bases, with 13 bases between them.

This clonotype has ten or more counts. V usage is TRBV3-1 and J usage is TRBJ2-1; 8 bases match TRBD1. The CDR3 is made up of 13 amino acids. Trimming cost V 0 bases and J 10 bases; bases outside gene matches: 2. Germline lookup yields CDR1 LGHDT and CDR2 YNNKEL (reference sequence). In DNA, the CDR3 is TGTGCCAGCAGCCAAGAATGGACAGGGGAGCAGTTCTTC. It codes for CASSQEWTGEQFF.

About this clonotype itself: With a much larger clone just one base away, this may be a read error. This rearrangement joins TRBV4-1 to TRBJ2-3; D perhaps matches TRBD2 (5 bases). This CDR3 is 17 amino acids long. CDR1 and CDR2 (germline): MGHRA, YSYEKL. CDR3 coding DNA: TGCGCCAGCAGCCCGATTGGGGTAGCGTCCTCCACAGATTCGCAGTATTTT. It yields the protein CASSPIGVASSTDSQYF.

This clonotype was counted at least ten times. The chain couples TRBV29-1 to TRBJ1-3; D call uncertain. The CDR3 sequence is 12 residues long. The germline gives CDR1 SQVTM, CDR2 ANQGSEA. Deletions cut 4 bases from V and 4 bases from J, with 8 bases between. The CDR3 coding sequence is TGCAGCGTTGCCCCGTCCGGAAACACCATATATTTT. Translation gives CSVAPSGNTIYF.

There are many counts of this clonotype. The chain is built from TRBV28 and TRBJ2-5; TRBD1 is a possible D gene (5 bases). This CDR3 is built from 14 residues. Germline-derived CDR1 and CDR2 are MDHEN and SYDVKM. The V gene lost 8 bases and the J gene lost 2 bases, with 15 bases spanning the gap. The CDR3 nucleotides are TGTGCCAGCCTCGAAGGCAGACAGCAAGAGACCCAGTACTTC. It is translated as CASLEGRQQETQYF.

This clonotype occurred many times. The V gene is TRBV10-3, the J gene TRBJ1-2; D unresolved. This CDR3 has 14 residues. The V and J ends lost 4 bases and 2 bases respectively, with 11 bases between them. CDR1 is ENHRY, CDR2 SYGVKD, per germline. The CDR3 here is CAISGPGLNYGYTF. The CDR3 DNA reads TGTGCCATCAGTGGTCCGGGCCTGAACTATGGCTACACCTTC.